This is a list of T cell receptor beta chains from one sample in a study of T cells in Graves' hyperthyroidism and ophthalmopathy. Each CDR3 protein gets one entry after TCRdb re-called the multiplex PCR reads with MiXCR. The sample lists about 250,000 distinct CDR3 sequences; 22% were seen once. The specimen was blood. The receptors shown here come from a man aged 30 to 39 with Graves' ophthalmopathy. The conserved cysteine and the conserved F or W are not part of the CDR3 here. Fields, in order: J gene, V gene, CDR3 protein.

>TRBJ1-1|TRBV18
ASSRAARNTEAF
>TRBJ1-3|TRBV10-3
AAGQGDTIY
>TRBJ2-3|TRBV19
ASRYTGTTPSDTQY
>TRBJ1-5|TRBV2
ASSVAFGQPQH
>TRBJ2-6|TRBV7-9
ASSSYRADSGANVLT
>TRBJ2-5|TRBV5-4
ASSPWTGSETQY
>TRBJ1-1|TRBV28
ASSLERVTEAF
>TRBJ2-3|TRBV6-1
ASSEAAASGRGGDTQY
>TRBJ2-1|TRBV18
ASSPSGATSYNEQF
>TRBJ2-1|TRBV3-1
ASRGTSREKQF
>TRBJ2-7|TRBV18
ASSPGTVNEQY
>TRBJ1-5|TRBV6-1
ASSSWGQPNQPQH
>TRBJ2-7|TRBV7-2
ASSQKPGLAGAPSYEQY
>TRBJ1-1|TRBV30
AWSRDNTEAF
>TRBJ1-1|TRBV3-1
ASSRTMNTEAF
>TRBJ1-1|TRBV27
ASSFGPVAF
>TRBJ2-3|TRBV6-1
ASSESLWGRSTDTQY
>TRBJ1-6|TRBV7-9
ASRETTGGADRSPLH